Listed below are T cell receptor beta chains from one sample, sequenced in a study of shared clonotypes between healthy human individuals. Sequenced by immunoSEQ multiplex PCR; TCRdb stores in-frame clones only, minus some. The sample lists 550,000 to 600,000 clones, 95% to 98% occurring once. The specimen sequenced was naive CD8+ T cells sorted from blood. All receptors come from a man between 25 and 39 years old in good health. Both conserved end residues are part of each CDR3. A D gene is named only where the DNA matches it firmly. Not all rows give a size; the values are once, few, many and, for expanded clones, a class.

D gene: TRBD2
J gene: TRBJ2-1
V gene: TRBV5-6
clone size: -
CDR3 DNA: TGTGCCAGCAGCTTGTTATCGGGAGGGTCCAATGAGCAGTTCTTC
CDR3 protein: CASSLLSGGSNEQFF

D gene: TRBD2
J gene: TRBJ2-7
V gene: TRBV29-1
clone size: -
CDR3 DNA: TGCAGCATCAATATAGCGGGAGTCTACGAGCAGTACTTC
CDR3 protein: CSINIAGVYEQYF

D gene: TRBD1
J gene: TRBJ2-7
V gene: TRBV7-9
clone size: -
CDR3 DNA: TGTGCCAGCAGCTTCGGGACAGGGACCTACGAGCAGTACTTC
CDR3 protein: CASSFGTGTYEQYF

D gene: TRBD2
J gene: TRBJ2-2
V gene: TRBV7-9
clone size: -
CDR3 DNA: TGTGCCAGCAGCTTATGGGCGGGACTACCGAACACCGGGGAGCTGTTTTTT
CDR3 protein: CASSLWAGLPNTGELFF

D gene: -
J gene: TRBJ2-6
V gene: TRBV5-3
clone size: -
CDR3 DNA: TGTGCCAGAAGCTACTCTGAGGTATCTGGGGCCAACGTCCTGACTTTC
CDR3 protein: CARSYSEVSGANVLTF

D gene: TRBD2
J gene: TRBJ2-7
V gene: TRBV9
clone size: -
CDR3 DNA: TGTGCCAGCAGCGTAGGGGGGACTAGTGACTACGAGCAGTACTTC
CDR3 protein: CASSVGGTSDYEQYF

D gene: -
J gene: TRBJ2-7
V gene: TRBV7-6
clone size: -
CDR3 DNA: TGTGCCAGCAGCTTAGGAGCGCGGGGCACCTACGAGCAGTACTTC
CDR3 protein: CASSLGARGTYEQYF

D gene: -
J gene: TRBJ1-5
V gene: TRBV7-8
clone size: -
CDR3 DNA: TGTGCCAGCAGCTTAGACCCGGACTTTAGCAATCAGCCCCAGCATTTT
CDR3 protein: CASSLDPDFSNQPQHF

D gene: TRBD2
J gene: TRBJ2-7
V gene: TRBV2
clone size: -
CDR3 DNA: TGTGCCAGCAGAGGAACAAGCGGGGTCTCCTACGAGCAGTACTTC
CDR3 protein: CASRGTSGVSYEQYF

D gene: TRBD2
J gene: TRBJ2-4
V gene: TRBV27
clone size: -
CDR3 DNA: TGTGCCAGCAGTCTGCGAATCCCGGGACTAGCGGGGCCAAACATTCAGTACTTC
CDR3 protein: CASSLRIPGLAGPNIQYF

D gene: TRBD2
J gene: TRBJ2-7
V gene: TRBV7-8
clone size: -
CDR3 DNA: TGTGCCAGCAGCCCAGCTTCGGGTGGGACTAGCGGGTTC
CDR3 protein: CASSPASGGTSGF

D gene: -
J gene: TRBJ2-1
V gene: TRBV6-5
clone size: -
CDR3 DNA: TGTGCCAGCAGTTACTCCCCCGGTGGAAATGAGCAGTTCTTC
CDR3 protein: CASSYSPGGNEQFF

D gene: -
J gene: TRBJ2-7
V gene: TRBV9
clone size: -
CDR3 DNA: TGTGCCAGCAGCGTAGGGTGGGGCCCCTACGAGCAGTACTTC
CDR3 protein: CASSVGWGPYEQYF

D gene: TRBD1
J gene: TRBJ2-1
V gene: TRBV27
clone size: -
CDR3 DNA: TGTGCCAGCAGCACCAGACAGGGGAGCTTCGTCTATGAGCAGTTCTTC
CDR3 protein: CASSTRQGSFVYEQFF

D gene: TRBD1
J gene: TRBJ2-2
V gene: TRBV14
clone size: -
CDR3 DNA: TGTGCCAGCAGCCAACTACCGGGACAGGGTTCTTCGGTTGAGCTGTTTTTT
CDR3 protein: CASSQLPGQGSSVELFF

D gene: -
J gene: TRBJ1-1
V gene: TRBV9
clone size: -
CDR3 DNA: TGTGCCAGCAGCCCTCGGGACGGAGTGAACACTGAAGCTTTCTTT
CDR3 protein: CASSPRDGVNTEAFF

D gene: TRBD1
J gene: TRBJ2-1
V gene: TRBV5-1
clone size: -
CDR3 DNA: TGCGCCAGTCAACAGGGGGTTGATGAGCAGTTCTTC
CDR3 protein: CASQQGVDEQFF

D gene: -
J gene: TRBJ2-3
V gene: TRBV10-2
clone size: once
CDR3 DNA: TGCGCCAGCAGTGATCCTACAGGAGGCACAGATACGCAGTATTTT
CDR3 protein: CASSDPTGGTDTQYF

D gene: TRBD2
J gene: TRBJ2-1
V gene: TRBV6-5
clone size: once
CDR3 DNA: TGTGCCAGCAGTTACTCGATTAGCGGGAGGTACAATGAGCAGTTCTTC
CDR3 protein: CASSYSISGRYNEQFF

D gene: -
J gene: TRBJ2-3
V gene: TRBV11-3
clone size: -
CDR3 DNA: TGTGCCAGCAGCTTAGAGCCCGGCATCACAGATACGCAGTATTTT
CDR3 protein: CASSLEPGITDTQYF

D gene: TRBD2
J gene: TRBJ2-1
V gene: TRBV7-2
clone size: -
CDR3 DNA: TGTGCCAGCAGCTTAGGCCTAGCGGGAGAATCTCAGTTCTTC
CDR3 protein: CASSLGLAGESQFF

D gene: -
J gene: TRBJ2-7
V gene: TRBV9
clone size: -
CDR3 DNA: TGTGCCAGCAGCGTTACGGGGACGAGCGAGCAGTACTTC
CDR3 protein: CASSVTGTSEQYF

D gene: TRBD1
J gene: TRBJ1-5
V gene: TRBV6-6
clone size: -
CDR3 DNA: TGTGCCAGTTGCTTGACAGGGGGCAATCAGCCCCAGCATTTT
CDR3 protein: CASCLTGGNQPQHF

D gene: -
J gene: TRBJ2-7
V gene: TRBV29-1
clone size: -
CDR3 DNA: TGCAGCGTTGAAGATGGGGCCTCCTACGAGCAGTACTTC
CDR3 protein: CSVEDGASYEQYF

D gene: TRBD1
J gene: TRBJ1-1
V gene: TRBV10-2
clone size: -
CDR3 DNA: TGCGCCAGCAGTGACCCCAGGGACAGGGTAACTGAAGCTTTCTTT
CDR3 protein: CASSDPRDRVTEAFF

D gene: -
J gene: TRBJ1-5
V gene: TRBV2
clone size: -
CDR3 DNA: TGTGCCAGCAGTGAAGAGGGGGTCCCCAATCAGCCCCAGCATTTT
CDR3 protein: CASSEEGVPNQPQHF

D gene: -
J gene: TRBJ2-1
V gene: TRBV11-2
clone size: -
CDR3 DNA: TGTGCCAGCAGCCTGGCACTAGCCCCCCATGAGCAGTTCTTC
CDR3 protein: CASSLALAPHEQFF

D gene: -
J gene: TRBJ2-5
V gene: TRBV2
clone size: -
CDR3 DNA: TGTGCCAGCAGTACCTGGCAAGTCAATGCGGAGACCCAGTACTTC
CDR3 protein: CASSTWQVNAETQYF

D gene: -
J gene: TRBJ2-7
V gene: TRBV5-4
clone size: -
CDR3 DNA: TGTGCCAGCAGCTCGACAGGTCCCGAGCAGTACTTC
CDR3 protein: CASSSTGPEQYF

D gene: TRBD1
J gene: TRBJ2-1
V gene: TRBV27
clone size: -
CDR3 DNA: TGTGCCAGCAGTTTGGACAGGTTGAGTGAGCAGTTCTTC
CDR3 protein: CASSLDRLSEQFF

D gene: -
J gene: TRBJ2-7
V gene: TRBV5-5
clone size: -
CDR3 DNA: TGTGCCAGCAGCCCCGGGTGGCCGGACGAGCAGTACTTC
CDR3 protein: CASSPGWPDEQYF

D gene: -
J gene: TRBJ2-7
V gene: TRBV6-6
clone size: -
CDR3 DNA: TGTGCCAGCAGCCTTGAGGGGTGGTACGAGCAGTACTTC
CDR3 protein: CASSLEGWYEQYF

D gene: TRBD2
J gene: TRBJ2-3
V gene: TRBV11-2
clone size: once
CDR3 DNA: TGTGCCAGCAGGGGGACTAGCGGGAGAGATACGCAGTATTTT
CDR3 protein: CASRGTSGRDTQYF

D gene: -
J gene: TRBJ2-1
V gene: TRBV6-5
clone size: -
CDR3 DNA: TGTGCCAGCAGTCCCACAGACAACAATGAGCAGTTCTTC
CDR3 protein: CASSPTDNNEQFF

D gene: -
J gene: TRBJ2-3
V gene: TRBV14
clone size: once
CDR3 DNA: TGTGCCAGCAGCCCCCTTTTTGGGAGAGGAGATACGCAGTATTTT
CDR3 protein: CASSPLFGRGDTQYF

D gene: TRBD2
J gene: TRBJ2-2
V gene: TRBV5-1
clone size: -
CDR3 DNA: TGCGCCAGCAGCGACCTTCGGGAGGGCCTTTTAGTCGGGGAGCTGTTTTTT
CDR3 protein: CASSDLREGLLVGELFF

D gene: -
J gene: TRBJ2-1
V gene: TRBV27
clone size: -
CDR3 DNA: TGTGCCAGCAGTTTCCTGGGGGAGGTCTACAATGAGCAGTTCTTC
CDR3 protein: CASSFLGEVYNEQFF

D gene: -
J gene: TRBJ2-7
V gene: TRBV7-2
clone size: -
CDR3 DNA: TGTGCCAGCAGCATCACGTACGAGCAGTACTTC
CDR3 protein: CASSITYEQYF

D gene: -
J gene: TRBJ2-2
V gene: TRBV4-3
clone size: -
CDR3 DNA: TGCGCCAGCAGCCAAGATCCGGTGACGAACACCGGGGAGCTGTTTTTT
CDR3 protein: CASSQDPVTNTGELFF

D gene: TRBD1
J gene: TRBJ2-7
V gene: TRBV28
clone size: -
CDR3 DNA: TGTGCCAGCAGGATACCCCCAAACAGGGGAAGGTACGAGCAGTACTTC
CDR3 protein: CASRIPPNRGRYEQYF

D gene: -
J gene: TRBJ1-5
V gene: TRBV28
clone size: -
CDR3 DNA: TGTGCCAGCAGACTGGGCCTCAATCAGCCCCAGCATTTT
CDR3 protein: CASRLGLNQPQHF

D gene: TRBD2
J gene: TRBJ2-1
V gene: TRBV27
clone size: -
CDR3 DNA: TGTGCCAGCAGACCGGGACTAGCGAGGAATGAGCAGTTCTTC
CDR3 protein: CASRPGLARNEQFF

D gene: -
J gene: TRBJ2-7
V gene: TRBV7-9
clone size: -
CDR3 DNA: TGTGCCAGCAGCCCCCAGGGCTGGGGAGACAACTACGAGCAGTACTTC
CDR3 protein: CASSPQGWGDNYEQYF

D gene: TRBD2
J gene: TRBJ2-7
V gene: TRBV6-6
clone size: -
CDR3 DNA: TGTGCCAGCAGGGGCATACTAGCGGGAGTTCAGTACGAGCAGTACTTC
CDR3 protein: CASRGILAGVQYEQYF

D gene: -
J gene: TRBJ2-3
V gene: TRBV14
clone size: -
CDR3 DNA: TGTGCCAGCAGCCAAGATCGAGGGGATACGCAGTATTTT
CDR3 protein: CASSQDRGDTQYF

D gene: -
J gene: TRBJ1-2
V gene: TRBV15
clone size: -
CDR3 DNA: TGTGCCACCAGCAGAGATGGGGCCAGGGCTAACTATGGCTACACCTTC
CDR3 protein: CATSRDGARANYGYTF

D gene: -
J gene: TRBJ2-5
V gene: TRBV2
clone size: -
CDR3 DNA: TGTGCCAGCAGTTCAAGGGTTGAGGAGACCCAGTACTTC
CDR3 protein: CASSSRVEETQYF

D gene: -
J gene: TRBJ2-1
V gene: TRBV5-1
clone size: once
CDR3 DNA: TGCGCCAGCAGCCTCGACAGACGGGGGTACAATGAGCAGTTCTTC
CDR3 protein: CASSLDRRGYNEQFF

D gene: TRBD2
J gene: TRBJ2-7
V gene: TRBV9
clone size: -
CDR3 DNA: TGTGCCAGCAGTCCGTGGGCTAGCGGGACTTACGAGCAGTACTTC
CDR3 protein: CASSPWASGTYEQYF

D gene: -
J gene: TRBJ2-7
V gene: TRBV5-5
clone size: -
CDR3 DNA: TGTGCCAGCAGCCAACAGGGTGACAACGAGCAGTACTTC
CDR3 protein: CASSQQGDNEQYF

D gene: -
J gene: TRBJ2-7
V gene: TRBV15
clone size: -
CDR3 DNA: TGTGCCACCAGCAGAGATAAGGGGCCCTCCTACGAGCAGTACTTC
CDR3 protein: CATSRDKGPSYEQYF

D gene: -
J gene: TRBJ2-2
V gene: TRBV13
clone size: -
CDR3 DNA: TGTGCCAGCAGCTTCACTTTCGACTGGCCGTCTGACACCGGGGAGCTGTTTTTT
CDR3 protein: CASSFTFDWPSDTGELFF

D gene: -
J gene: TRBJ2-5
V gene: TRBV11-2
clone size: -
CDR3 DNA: TGTGCCAGCAGCCGGACGAACATGCGGGAGACCCAGTACTTC
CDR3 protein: CASSRTNMRETQYF

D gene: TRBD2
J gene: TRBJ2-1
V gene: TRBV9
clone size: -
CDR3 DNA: TGTGCCAGCAGTGGGGGCGGGAGGGCCAGGAGCGGTCGCTCCTACAATGAGCAGTTCTTC
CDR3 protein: CASSGGGRARSGRSYNEQFF

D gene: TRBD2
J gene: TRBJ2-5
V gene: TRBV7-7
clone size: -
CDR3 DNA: TGTGCCAGCAGCTTAGAGGTCGGGGGGGCTCAAGAGACCCAGTACTTC
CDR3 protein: CASSLEVGGAQETQYF